This TCR beta chain stems from a study of blood T cells in healthy people across ages. This clonotype was recorded many times. Its antigen remains unknown. Primers used in a second PCR of about 6 to 11 cycles were a sample-barcoded 5' primer and a J-beta primer mix. One entry per CDR3 protein, called by TCRdb with MiXCR from the 5' RACE reads. The data show about 730,000 distinct CDR3 sequences, about 42% seen once. Peripheral blood, ten milliliters per donor, was collected. Overall study results and limits: Both higher diversity and more naive CD4+ cells marked long-lived donors when set against aged donors. TCR beta diversity was tightly associated with the proportion of naive T cells.

Trimming removed 6 bases at V and 6 bases at J, with 12 bases between. This CDR3 region has 13 residues. Germline CDR1 and CDR2: MNHNY and SVGAGI (reference sequence). This chain connects TRBV6-6 to TRBJ2-1, with TRBD2 as a possible D gene (5 bases). The sequenced material came from blood. The receptor was derived from a woman in her fifties or sixties in good health. The CDR3: CASSSSRGNEQFF. CDR3 bases: TGTGCCAGCAGCTCATCCCGGGGCAATGAGCAGTTCTTC.